This is a list of T cell receptor beta chains from one sample in a study of cytomegalovirus exposure and HLA in healthy donors. TCRdb's table, derived via immunoSEQ multiplex PCR, lists solely in-frame clones and lacks some. The table shows 70,000 to 95,000 clones, with under 80% occurring only once. The source material was PBMCs. The receptors shown here come from a man younger than 40 in good health and CMV-seropositive. CDR3s include the opening cysteine and the closing phenylalanine or tryptophan. Fields, in order: V gene, J gene, clone size, D gene, CDR3 protein, CDR3 DNA. The D gene is left open where the match is weak. Clone size appears in some rows only: once, few, many, or a class for an expanded clone.

V: TRBV7-8
J: TRBJ2-2
size: -
D: TRBD2
CDR3: CASSPYSSGGAAGELFF
DNA: TGTGCCAGCAGCCCCTACTCTAGCGGGGGGGCCGCCGGGGAGCTGTTTTTT

V: TRBV28
J: TRBJ1-6
size: many
D: -
CDR3: CATGEHSPLHF
DNA: TGTGCGACGGGGGAACATTCACCCCTCCACTTT

V: TRBV4-1
J: TRBJ2-1
size: -
D: -
CDR3: CASSLRGGEAYNEQFF
DNA: TGCGCCAGCAGCCTCCGAGGAGGGGAAGCCTACAATGAGCAGTTCTTC

V: TRBV6-5
J: TRBJ1-5
size: -
D: -
CDR3: CASSTDRSSNQPQHF
DNA: TGTGCCAGCAGCACGGACAGATCCTCAAATCAGCCCCAGCATTTT

V: TRBV7-2
J: TRBJ1-1
size: -
D: TRBD1
CDR3: CASSLVGGGQAFF
DNA: TGTGCCAGCAGCTTAGTAGGGGGCGGCCAAGCTTTCTTT

V: TRBV7-3
J: TRBJ2-5
size: -
D: TRBD1
CDR3: CASSPTGTGPRETQYF
DNA: TGTGCCAGCAGCCCCACCGGGACAGGCCCTCGGGAGACCCAGTACTTC

V: TRBV7-9
J: TRBJ2-7
size: once
D: -
CDR3: CASSLVLAASYEQYF
DNA: TGTGCCAGCAGCTTAGTTTTAGCTGCATCCTACGAGCAGTACTTC

V: TRBV9
J: TRBJ1-4
size: -
D: TRBD1
CDR3: CASSVLTDRDWDEKLFF
DNA: TGTGCCAGCAGCGTCCTAACGGACAGGGATTGGGACGAAAAACTGTTTTTT

V: TRBV6-1
J: TRBJ2-1
size: -
D: TRBD2
CDR3: CASSEQGGGSSYNEQFF
DNA: TGTGCCAGCAGTGAACAGGGCGGGGGAAGCTCCTACAATGAGCAGTTCTTC

V: TRBV18
J: TRBJ2-2
size: few
D: -
CDR3: CASSVGANTGELFF
DNA: TGTGCCAGCTCAGTAGGGGCCAACACCGGGGAGCTGTTTTTT

V: TRBV21-1
J: TRBJ2-7
size: -
D: -
CDR3: CASSEPSGTGNYEQYF
DNA: TGTGCCAGCAGCGAACCATCAGGGACAGGGAACTACGAGCAGTACTTC

V: TRBV6-4
J: TRBJ2-6
size: few
D: TRBD2
CDR3: CASSELAGNSGANVLTF
DNA: TGTGCCAGCAGTGAACTAGCGGGGAACTCTGGGGCCAACGTCCTGACTTTC

V: TRBV28
J: TRBJ2-5
size: -
D: -
CDR3: CASALREPQETQYF
DNA: TGTGCCAGCGCCCTTAGAGAACCCCAAGAGACCCAGTACTTC

V: TRBV6-4
J: TRBJ2-2
size: few
D: -
CDR3: CASSAEGKNTGELFF
DNA: TGTGCCAGCAGTGCTGAGGGAAAGAACACCGGGGAGCTGTTTTTT